This T cell receptor beta chain was captured by sequencing in a study of blood T cell repertoires in COVID-19. Germline-derived CDR1 and CDR2 are SGHTA and FQGNSA. V was pared by 5 bases and J by 5 bases, with 16 bases between. The CDR3 has 15 residues. Grouping used clinical history reported by participants in a survey and questionnaire. What the recovered Cohort 3 donors had was two negative PCRs, clearance, or symptom resolution. The protocol was immunoSEQ multiplex PCR, while the TCRdb copy is restricted to in-frame clones and leaves out a portion. The sample consists of some 300,000 clones, 89% of them appearing once.

Specimen: PBMCs or T cells enriched from blood (not recorded which). The V and J genes are TRBV7-2 and TRBJ1-5; D is ambiguous. The receptor was isolated from a woman in her thirties who had recovered from COVID-19. The CDR3 is CASSLDRSRYQPQHF. The CDR3 DNA is TGTGCCAGCAGCCTTGATCGCTCCAGGTATCAGCCCCAGCATTTT.